These T cell receptor beta chains were read from a single sample in a study of CD8+ T cells in alopecia areata. The table came from immunoSEQ multiplex PCR; TCRdb's copy has only in-frame clones and leaves some out. The sample has some 7,500 clones, around 69% seen once. The specimen comprised skin, sampled at week 0. Receptor source: a human donor with alopecia areata. CDR3s include the opening cysteine and the closing phenylalanine or tryptophan. A D gene is named only where the DNA matches it firmly. Rows give clone size only sometimes, using once, few, many, or a class for an expanded clone.

TRBD1	NA	TRBV11-3	TRBJ2-2	TGTGCCAGCAGCCCCCGCCGACAGGGGAGGAACACCGGGGAGCTGTTTTTT	CASSPRRQGRNTGELFF
TRBD1	once	TRBV5-1	TRBJ1-2	TGCGCCAGCCGAGTTACAGGGGAATATGGCTACACCTTC	CASRVTGEYGYTF
TRBD2	NA	TRBV7-6	TRBJ2-3	TGTGCCAGCAGCTTAGCGTCTCCGGCGGGGGGGGGAGATACGCAGTATTTT	CASSLASPAGGGDTQYF
TRBD1	NA	TRBV4-3	TRBJ1-2	TGCGCCAGCAGCCAAGAGGGACAGGGCGACTATGGCTACACCTTC	CASSQEGQGDYGYTF
NA	NA	TRBV30	TRBJ2-1	TGTGCCTGGAGTGCTCCGAGACTTCGTCTTTACAATGAGCAGTTCTTC	CAWSAPRLRLYNEQFF
TRBD2	NA	TRBV10-3	TRBJ2-3	TGTGCCATCAGTGAGCACCCGGGCGGGGGGGCCGGGAATACGCAGTATTTT	CAISEHPGGGAGNTQYF
NA	NA	TRBV5-6	TRBJ2-7	TGTGCCAGCAGCTTGGCCCCCCCAGGCTCCTACGAGCAGTACTTC	CASSLAPPGSYEQYF
TRBD2	few	TRBV7-2	TRBJ2-1	TGTGCCAGCAGACCAGCGGGGGGCTCCTACAATGAGCAGTTCTTC	CASRPAGGSYNEQFF
NA	NA	TRBV5-6	TRBJ1-2	TGTGCCAGCAGCTTATACGCAGGTTTTGAGAATGGCTACACCTTC	CASSLYAGFENGYTF
NA	NA	TRBV29-1	TRBJ2-2	TGCAGCGTTGAAGACACCGGGGAGCTGTTTTTT	CSVEDTGELFF
NA	few	TRBV29-1	TRBJ2-3	TGCAGCGTTTCCAGCGTCGGGGTTATTAGCGCAGATACGCAGTATTTT	CSVSSVGVISADTQYF
TRBD1	NA	TRBV19	TRBJ1-1	TGTGCCAGTATAAACAGGGGGAACACTGAAGCTTTCTTT	CASINRGNTEAFF
NA	NA	TRBV21-1	TRBJ1-6	TGTGCCAGCAGCAAAGTTGGTTGGGGCGGAAACCTTAATTCACCCCTCCACTTT	CASSKVGWGGNLNSPLHF
TRBD1	NA	TRBV4-3	TRBJ1-4	TGCGCCAGCAGTGACGCCTCCAGGGGGCCAGTAGAGAAACTGTTTTTT	CASSDASRGPVEKLFF
NA	NA	TRBV7-3	TRBJ2-7	TGTGCCAGCAGCTTAGGAGGGTCGTGGGACGAGCAGTACTTC	CASSLGGSWDEQYF
TRBD2	NA	TRBV5-4	TRBJ2-3	TGTGCCAGCAGCCGCGAACTAGCGGGGGGGCGAGATACGCAGTATTTT	CASSRELAGGRDTQYF
NA	NA	TRBV2	TRBJ2-6	TGTGCCAGCAAGGACCGGACTGGGGCCAACGTCCTGACTTTC	CASKDRTGANVLTF
NA	NA	TRBV6-5	TRBJ2-3	TGTGCCAGCAGTTCCCACACAGATACGCAGTATTTT	CASSSHTDTQYF
TRBD1	NA	TRBV5-6	TRBJ1-1	TGTGCCAGCAGCTTACCGGGACAGGAAGCTTTCTTT	CASSLPGQEAFF
NA	NA	TRBV6-5	TRBJ2-1	TGTGCCAGCAGGATTCCGGGGGGCTTGGGTGAGCAGTTCTTC	CASRIPGGLGEQFF
NA	once	TRBV2	TRBJ2-7	TGTGCCAGCAACGACAGAATTTCCTACGAGCAGTACTTC	CASNDRISYEQYF